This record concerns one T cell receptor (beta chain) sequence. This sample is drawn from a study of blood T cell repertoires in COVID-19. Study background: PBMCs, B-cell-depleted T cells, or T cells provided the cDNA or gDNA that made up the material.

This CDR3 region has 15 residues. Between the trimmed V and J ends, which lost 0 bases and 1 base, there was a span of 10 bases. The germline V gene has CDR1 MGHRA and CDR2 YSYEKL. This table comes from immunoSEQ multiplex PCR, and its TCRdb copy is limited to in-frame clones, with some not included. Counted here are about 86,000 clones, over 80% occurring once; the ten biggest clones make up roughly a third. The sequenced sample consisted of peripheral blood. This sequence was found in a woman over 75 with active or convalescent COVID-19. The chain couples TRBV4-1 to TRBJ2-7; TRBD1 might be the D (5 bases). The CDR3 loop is CASSQDRVPSYEQYF. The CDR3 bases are TGCGCCAGCAGCCAAGACAGGGTTCCGTCCTACGAGCAGTACTTC.